The sequence of this TCR beta chain was determined in a study of T cell clonality in common variable immunodeficiency. Study-wide results and caveats: Reportedly, TCR beta sequences from common variable immunodeficiency showed fewer deletions and N-nucleotide insertions. Compared with healthy controls, CVID subjects showed increased TCRbeta clonality, mostly in about a third.

The CDR3 is 15 residues long. Germline V gives CDR1 SGHNT, CDR2 YENEEA. Losses at the gene ends were 5 bases for V and 3 bases for J; bases not matched to a gene: 7. Assay: immunoSEQ multiplex PCR; the TCRdb copy retains only in-frame clones and omits some. The sample gives roughly 34,000 clones, none seen only once, and the top ten clones hold 6.5% to 7.5%. The table lists this clone with a few counts. Its specificity is not known. The missing CDR3 end, 3 residues past where the read stops, is filled in from the germline J gene. The V and J genes are TRBV11-3 and TRBJ2-7, with TRBD1 identical over 10 bases. This receptor was taken from a human donor with common variable immunodeficiency. Sequencing was done on a sample of peripheral blood mononuclear cells. The covered CDR3 bases are TGTGCCAGCAGCCGCGGGACAGGGGAAAACTACGAG. Amino acids: CASSRGTGENYE. The whole CDR3 region reads CASSRGTGENYEQYF.